A selection of T cell receptor beta chains follows, all from one sample in a study of T cells expressing NK-cell markers. TCRdb reprocessed the 5' RACE reads and stores each CDR3 protein as one record, lacking DNA. The sample table includes 500,000 to 700,000 distinct CDR3 sequences. The specimen was blood T cells: a sorted CD56 or NKG2C T cell subset, CD4+ or CD8+ T cells, or bulk PBMC T cells (not recorded which). The receptors stem from a young man in good health. CDR3s include the opening cysteine and the closing phenylalanine or tryptophan. Each record gives: CDR3 length, V gene, J gene, CDR3 protein.

13	TRBV12-3/TRBV12-4	TRBJ2-1	CASSAGTDNEQFF
17	TRBV6-1	TRBJ2-5	CASSRHLTGVAKETQYF
15	TRBV11-2	TRBJ2-7	CASSLVVVAGFEQYF
14	TRBV7-9	TRBJ2-3	CASSSSEGVDTQYF
14	TRBV10-3	TRBJ2-5	CAISSGGLSETQYF
14	TRBV12-3/TRBV12-4	TRBJ1-6	CASSFAGHNSPLHF
15	TRBV10-3	TRBJ2-1	CAISDGGLTYNEQFF
14	TRBV20-1	TRBJ2-3	CSARKLREADTQYF
13	TRBV6-5	TRBJ1-1	CASINAGGIEAFF
15	TRBV19	TRBJ2-3	CASSIRQVGTDTQYF